The clone carrying this T cell receptor (beta chain) has a handful of counts. This sample was taken from a study of blood T cells in healthy people across ages. This CDR3 is built from 14 residues. Trimming took off 1 base at V and 6 bases at J, with 10 bases between the two ends. Primers used in a second PCR of roughly 6 to 12 cycles were a sample-barcoded 5' primer and a J-beta primer mix. Each CDR3 protein is one row after TCRdb ran MiXCR on the 5' RACE reads. The sample has roughly 1,100,000 distinct CDR3 sequences; 20% to 25% are singletons. This same sample was also part of a study on T cells of mothers and their children.

This sequence was found in a girl under 10 years old in good health. The sequenced material came from blood. This chain joins TRBV12-3 or TRBV12-4 and TRBJ2-1, with D possibly TRBD2 on 6 matching bases. The CDR3 protein is CASSLGGDRNEQFF. The CDR3 DNA sequence: TGTGCCAGCAGTTTAGGCGGGGACCGCAATGAGCAGTTCTTC.